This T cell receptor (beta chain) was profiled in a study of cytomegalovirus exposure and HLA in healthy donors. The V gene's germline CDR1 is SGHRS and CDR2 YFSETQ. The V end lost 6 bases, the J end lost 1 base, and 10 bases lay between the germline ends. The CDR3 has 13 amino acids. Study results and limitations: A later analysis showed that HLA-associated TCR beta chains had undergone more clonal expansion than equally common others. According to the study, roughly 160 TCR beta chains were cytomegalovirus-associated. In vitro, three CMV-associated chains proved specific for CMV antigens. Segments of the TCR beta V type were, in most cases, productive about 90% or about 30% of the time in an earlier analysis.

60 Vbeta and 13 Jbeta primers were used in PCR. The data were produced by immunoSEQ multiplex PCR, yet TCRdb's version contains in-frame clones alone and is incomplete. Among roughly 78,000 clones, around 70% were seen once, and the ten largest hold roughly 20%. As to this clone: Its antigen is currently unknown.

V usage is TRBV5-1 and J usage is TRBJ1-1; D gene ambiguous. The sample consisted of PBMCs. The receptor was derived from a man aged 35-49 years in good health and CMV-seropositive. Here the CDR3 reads CASNPGGNTEAFF. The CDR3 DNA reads TGCGCCAGCAACCCGGGAGGGAACACTGAAGCTTTCTTT.